These 2 T cell receptor beta chains came from one sample sequenced in a study of OX40 agonist ivuxolimab in advanced cancers. Libraries were made using the immunoSEQ multiplex PCR assay. TCRdb's version of the immuneACCESS table is confined to in-frame rearrangements and falls short of the full clone set. An unresolved V gene accounts for under half of the shortfall where checked; the remainder is of unknown origin. Present in this sample are about 67,000 clones, 90% to 95% of which were seen just once. In total, the top ten clones hold roughly 2.2% of the sample. The sequencing here drew on CD4+ or CD8+ T cells sorted from blood, taken in a trial of the OX40 agonist ivuxolimab. The source of these receptors is an adult with an advanced solid tumor such as melanoma, head and neck, liver or kidney cancer.

The chain carries TRBV5-1 and TRBJ2-1; 7 nucleotides align to TRBD2. This CDR3 is built from 16 residues. Germline CDR1 is SGHRS and CDR2 is YFSETQ. The trim removed 3 bases at V and 4 bases at J, leaving 10 bases unmatched. The CDR3 region is CASSWGDYEGYNEQFF. CDR3 nucleotide sequence: TGCGCCAGCAGCTGGGGGGACTATGAGGGTTACAATGAGCAGTTCTTC.

The CDR3 DNA is TGTGCCAGCAGCTTTAGCGGGGGCCGGAGGGAGACCCAGTACTTC. Protein: CASSFSGGRRETQYF. The chain is built from TRBV7-9 and TRBJ2-5, with 9 bases that match TRBD2. The length of the CDR3 is 15 residues. The germline gives CDR1 SEHNR, CDR2 FQNEAQ (reference sequence). J was trimmed by 5 bases and V by 3 bases; bases with no gene match: 7. Combining the CDR3 with reference TRBV7-9 and TRBJ2-5 gives the whole variable domain DTGVSQNPRHKITKRGQNVTFRCDPISEHNRLYWYRQTLGQGPEFLTYFQNEAQLEKSRLLSDRFSAERPKGSFSTLEIQRTEQGDSAMYLCASSFSGGRRETQYFGPGTRLLVL.